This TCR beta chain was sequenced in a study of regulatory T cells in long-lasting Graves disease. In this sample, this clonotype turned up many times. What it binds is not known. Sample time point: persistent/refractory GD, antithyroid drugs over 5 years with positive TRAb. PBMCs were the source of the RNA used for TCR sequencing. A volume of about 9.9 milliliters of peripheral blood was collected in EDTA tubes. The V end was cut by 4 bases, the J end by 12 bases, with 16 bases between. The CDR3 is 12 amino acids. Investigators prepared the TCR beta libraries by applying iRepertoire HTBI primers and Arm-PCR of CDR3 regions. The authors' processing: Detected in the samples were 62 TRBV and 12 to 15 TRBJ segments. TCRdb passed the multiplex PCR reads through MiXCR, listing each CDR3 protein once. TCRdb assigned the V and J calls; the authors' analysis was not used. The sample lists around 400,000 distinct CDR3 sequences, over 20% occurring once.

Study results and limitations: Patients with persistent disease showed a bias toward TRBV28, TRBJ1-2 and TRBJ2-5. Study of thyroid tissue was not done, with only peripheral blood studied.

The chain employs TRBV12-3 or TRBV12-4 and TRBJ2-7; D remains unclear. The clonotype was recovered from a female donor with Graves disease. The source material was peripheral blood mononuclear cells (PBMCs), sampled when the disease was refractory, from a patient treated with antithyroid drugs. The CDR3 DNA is TGTGCCAGCAGTTCGTCTGGGAATTTGTGGTACTTC. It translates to CASSSSGNLWYF.